This T cell receptor (beta chain) originates from a study of shared clonotypes between healthy human individuals. Overall study: For every donor, three CD4 naive, three CD4 memory, two CD8 naive and one CD8 memory plates were used.

Germline-derived CDR1 and CDR2 are MDHEN and SYDVKM. The V and J ends lost 7 bases and 3 bases respectively, with 8 bases between them. This CDR3 has 12 residues. Only in-frame clones appear in the TCRdb table, and some are missing; sequencing was by immunoSEQ multiplex PCR. The sample consists of hundreds of thousands of clones, around four fifths of them appearing once. Each sample came from a Caucasian adult donor living in Nashville, Tennessee. A split of CD4+ cells into CD45RA+ naive and CD45RA-negative memory subsets was performed. Sequenced: memory CD4+ T cells sorted from blood. The subset is: CD45RA-negative fraction. The chain combines TRBV28 with TRBJ2-3; D is unclear. This receptor was identified in a young woman in good health. The CDR3 nucleotides read TGTGCCAGCAACTCAGAGACAGATACGCAGTATTTT. This translates into CASNSETDTQYF.